This T cell receptor beta chain was captured in a study of response to subunit inactivated influenza vaccine. Study results and caveats: Each seasonal flu vaccination may recruit only limited new T cells, authors suggested.

TCRdb re-derived calls from the RT-PCR reads in MiXCR, one entry per CDR3 protein. The sample consists of some 850,000 distinct CDR3 sequences, under 20% of them appearing once. The CDR3 runs 13 residues. Trimming left V 3 bases short and J 2 bases short, with 7 bases between. A note on this clonotype: Its matching antigen is unknown.

The genes are TRBV12-3 or TRBV12-4 and TRBJ2-5; D not resolved. The receptor was derived from a man aged 45-65 years who received an inactivated influenza vaccine. Source: PBMCs from blood, taken 4 to 6 days after vaccination. The CDR3 DNA reads as TGTGCCAGCAGTTTCAGGCCGCAAGAGACCCAGTACTTC. It codes for CASSFRPQETQYF.